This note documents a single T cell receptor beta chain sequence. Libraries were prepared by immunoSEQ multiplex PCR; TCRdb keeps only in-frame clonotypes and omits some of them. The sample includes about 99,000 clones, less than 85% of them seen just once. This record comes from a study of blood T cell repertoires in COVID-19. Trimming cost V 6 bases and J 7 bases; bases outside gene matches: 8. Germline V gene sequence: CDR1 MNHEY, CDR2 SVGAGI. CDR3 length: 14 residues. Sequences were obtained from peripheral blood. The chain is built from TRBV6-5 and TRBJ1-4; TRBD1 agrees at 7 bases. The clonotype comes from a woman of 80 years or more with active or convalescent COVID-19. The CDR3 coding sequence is TGTGCCAGCAGCCGACAGGGCTTAGGTGAAAAACTGTTTTTT. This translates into CASSRQGLGEKLFF.